This paragraph covers one TCR beta chain sequence. Method: immunoSEQ multiplex PCR; TCRdb's copy keeps in-frame clones and lacks some. The sample consists of more than 200,000 clones, around 83% of them appearing once. These data are taken from a study of blood T cell repertoires in COVID-19. Trimming pared 5 bases from V and 9 bases from J, leaving 16 bases between. The CDR3 is 13 amino acids. Germline CDR1 SGHAT, CDR2 FQNNGV. Sequencing was carried out using peripheral blood. The chain combines TRBV11-2 with TRBJ1-2; the D is unclear. This receptor was taken from a woman older than 75 with COVID-19, enrolled during active disease. DNA of the CDR3: TGTGCCAGCAGCCCCAGCGGCCTCGGACGCTACACCTTC. As protein: CASSPSGLGRYTF.